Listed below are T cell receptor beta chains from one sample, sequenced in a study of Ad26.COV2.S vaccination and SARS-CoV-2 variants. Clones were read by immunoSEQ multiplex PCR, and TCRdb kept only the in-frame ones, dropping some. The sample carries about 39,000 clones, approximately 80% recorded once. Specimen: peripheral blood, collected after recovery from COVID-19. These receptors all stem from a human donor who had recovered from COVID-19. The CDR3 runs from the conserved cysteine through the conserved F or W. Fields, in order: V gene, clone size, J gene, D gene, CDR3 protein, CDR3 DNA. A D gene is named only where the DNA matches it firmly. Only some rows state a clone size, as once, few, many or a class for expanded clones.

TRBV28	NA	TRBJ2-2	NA	CASSWGMSSGELFF	TGTGCCAGCAGTTGGGGTATGAGTAGCGGGGAGCTGTTTTTT
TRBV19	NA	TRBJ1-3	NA	CASSIEGGRGNTIYF	TGTGCCAGTAGTATTGAAGGGGGGAGAGGAAACACCATATATTTT
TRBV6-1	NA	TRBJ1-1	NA	CASSEWENTEAFF	TGTGCCAGCAGTGAATGGGAGAACACTGAAGCTTTCTTT
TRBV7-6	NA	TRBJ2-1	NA	CASSRTGAARDEQFF	TGTGCCAGCAGTCGTACCGGGGCAGCTCGGGATGAGCAGTTCTTC
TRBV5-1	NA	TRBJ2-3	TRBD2	CASTRGGSTDTQYF	TGCGCCAGCACCCGGGGGGGGAGCACAGATACGCAGTATTTT
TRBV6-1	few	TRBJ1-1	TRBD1	CASSEDRGDTEAFF	TGTGCCAGCAGTGAAGACAGGGGGGACACTGAAGCTTTCTTT
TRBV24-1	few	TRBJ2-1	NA	CATSDLRGRGAGEQFF	TGTGCCACCAGTGATTTAAGGGGCAGGGGGGCTGGTGAGCAGTTCTTC
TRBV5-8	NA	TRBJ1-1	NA	CASSAAGGTEAFF	TGTGCCAGCAGCGCCGCGGGGGGCACTGAAGCTTTCTTT
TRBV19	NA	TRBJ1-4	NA	CASSIGGTGKAEKLFF	TGTGCCAGTAGTATAGGCGGTACGGGAAAGGCTGAAAAACTGTTTTTT
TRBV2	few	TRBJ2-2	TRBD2	CASRGLAGFSGAGTGELFF	TGTGCCAGCAGGGGACTAGCGGGGTTTTCGGGGGCGGGCACCGGGGAGCTGTTTTTT